The 2 T cell receptor beta chains below all came from one sample that was sequenced in a study of human T cells and chemical hapten exposure. Described time point: pre-sensitization, week 0. Stated treatment: therapeutic diphenylcyclopropenone sensitization with weekly scalp DPC. TCRdb called the RACE reads again in MiXCR, with one record for every CDR3 protein. The repertoire holds 250,000 or so distinct CDR3 sequences, with approximately 7.5% as singletons. Here the sequenced sample was whole blood, taken in connection with sensitization to the hapten diphenylcyclopropenone (DPC). Every receptor here comes from a man aged 18 to 35 with alopecia areata. Some clones in this sample may be carry-over from other donors' samples.

The table lists this clonotype with a few counts. The gene calls are TRBV5-1 and TRBJ2-5; possibly TRBD1 for D (7 bases). Germline values: CDR1 SGHRS, CDR2 YFSETQ. Trimming cost V 4 bases and J 0 bases, with 19 bases left between them. The CDR3 contains 17 residues. CDR3 in amino acids: CASSRTGTAGYQETQYF. CDR3 in DNA: TGCGCCAGCAGCAGAACAGGGACAGCGGGTTACCAAGAGACCCAGTACTTC.

V is TRBV10-2 and J is TRBJ1-2; tentatively, D is TRBD1 (5 bases). Germline V gene sequence: CDR1 WSHSY, CDR2 SAAADI. The CDR3 is 13 amino acids. V was trimmed by 3 bases and J by 3 bases, leaving 8 bases between them. CDR3 coding DNA: TGCGCCAGCAGTGATGGAGGGGACTATGGCTACACCTTC. Residues: CASSDGGDYGYTF.